This T cell receptor beta chain is from a study of T cells in Graves' hyperthyroidism and ophthalmopathy (dated by TCRdb to between 2018 and 2020). About the investigation overall: Peripheral blood samples were taken at the time of initial diagnosis, prior to any treatment. The approximately 98 discovery patients were randomly divided into training and test sets at a 7:3 ratio. To identify TCR V-J signatures that set the groups apart, the researchers used a discovery cohort of about a hundred patients, made up of some 41 with Graves' ophthalmopathy and about 60 with stable Graves' hyperthyroidism. An independent validation cohort of around 19 hyperthyroidism patients and roughly 16 patients who later progressed to ophthalmopathy tested prospective prediction of ophthalmopathy. Thyroid tissue and blood T-cell repertoires from six Graves' hyperthyroidism patients were also compared in the study. Following sampling, methimazole starting at 30 mg daily was given to hyperthyroidism patients, and high-dose intravenous methylprednisolone was given to ophthalmopathy patients. The paper reports TCR Vbeta CDR3 sequencing of some 140 peripheral blood samples: 40 or so ophthalmopathy, fewer than 80 hyperthyroidism and around 17 progressor patients.

CDR1 and CDR2 were assigned from the germline V gene (reference sequence) as WNHNN and SYGVQD. V trim: 2 bases; J trim: 9 bases; unmatched bases: 9. The cysteine opens and the phenylalanine closes a CDR3 of 15 amino acids. The DNA shown is the 45-base CDR3, in frame from base 1. The TCR beta CDR3 regions were amplified from the RNA transcripts. For the first round of RT-PCR on the TCR CDR3, the HTBI primer set was used together with the Qiagen OneStep RT-PCR kit. A second multiplex PCR round built the libraries, followed by size selection and purification. The libraries were sequenced on an Illumina HiSeq2000 using paired-end 100 bp reads. The original pipeline was this. SOAPnuke was used to process the raw data, with reads discarded if the reads contained adapters or uncalled bases, had a mean Phred below 15, or lacked an exact constant-primer or identifier match. High-quality paired reads were merged using COPE v1.2.5, and each unique nucleotide sequence was defined as a clonotype. MiTCR v1.1 was used to align clonotypes to the IMGT TRBV, TRBD and TRBJ reference segments. The analysis was restricted to V-J combinations with a frequency above 0.0001, which together covered approximately 99% of the repertoires. A TCS score was defined as the ratio between F50 (clonal expansion) and ExV (chaos), using BLOSUM62-based TCRdist between CDR3 peptides within each V-J. Welch's t-statistics and random forest reduced fewer than 550 V-J features to under 15, which were used in a naive Bayes classifier (R e1071). The public reads were run again by TCRdb, first through fastp at Q25 and then through MiXCR, and only productive beta chains were kept. Rows with one shared CDR3 protein collapse into an entry with the most common genes and DNA. Clone size and V and J calls follow TCRdb, not the original study. The table for this sample lists 200,000 to 300,000 distinct CDR3 sequences; about 16% of them were counted only once. The ten largest make up more than 25% of the sample.

With regard to this clonotype: Its antigen remains undetermined. There are no base qualities to consult, and no much larger clone falls within one base.

What the study reported, not specific to this receptor: Most expanded thyroid clonotypes (frequency above 0.001) were also detected in blood, suggesting blood repertoires may reflect thyroid immune responses. In validation, the model predicted progression to ophthalmopathy with around 71% sensitivity and 72% to 85% specificity, a median of 6.5 months before onset. Ophthalmopathy was separated from stable hyperthyroidism by a 13 V-J signature model, with around 90% sensitivity and approximately 81% specificity obtained in cross-validation and 80%/75% obtained in testing. Sample size was not statistically predetermined, and investigators were not blinded to group allocation.

Ophthalmopathy patients had moderately to severely active disease, with a Clinical Activity Score of 3 or more, a NOSPECS grade of 4 or more, and a disease duration of less than 3 months. Exclusion was applied to patients with uncontrolled infections, other autoimmune diseases, pregnancy or lactation. Diagnoses were based on clinical symptoms, serum thyroxine and TRAb, thyroid ultrasound and orbital computed tomography. PBMCs were separated from roughly 10 ml of fresh peripheral blood using Ficoll-Paque density gradient centrifugation. Trizol reagent was used to extract total RNA, and RNA quality was then checked on an Agilent 2100 Bioanalyzer.

This TCR was recovered from a woman between 18 and 29 years old with Graves' ophthalmopathy. The specimen was blood. This chain is built from TRBV10-1 and TRBJ2-1, with 8 junctional bases fitting TRBD2. The sequenced DNA: TGCGCCAGCAGTGAGCAGGGAGTAGCGGGATCTGAGCAGTTCTTC. Its protein reads: CASSEQGVAGSEQFF.